The 6 T cell receptor beta chains presented below share a single source sample, sequenced in a study of CD8 T cells in Susac syndrome. About 0.5 to 1 ug RNA was reverse transcribed with random hexamers. TCRdb re-analysed the immunoSEQ multiplex PCR reads in MiXCR, keeping a single row per CDR3 protein. This table has hundreds of thousands of distinct CDR3 sequences, 95% appearing once. The sequenced sample consisted of CD4+ T cells from PBMCs. These receptors originate from a human donor with multiple sclerosis.

The rearrangement links TRBV9 to TRBJ1-1, with 8 bases aligning to TRBD1. In germline, CDR1 is SGDLS, CDR2 YYNGEE. J lost 1 base, V lost 3 bases, and 5 bases had no gene match. There are 15 residues in the CDR3. In DNA form, the CDR3 reads TGTGCCAGCAGCGAACGGACAGGGCCGAACACTGAAGCTTTCTTT. Translating it yields CASSERTGPNTEAFF.

The chain couples TRBV12-3 or TRBV12-4 to TRBJ1-6, with 7 bases lining up with TRBD1. The CDR3 contains 15 residues. The V gene end was trimmed by 7 bases and the J gene end by 6 bases; junction bases not matched to a gene: 9. The CDR3, as DNA: TGTGCCAGCACCTTGGGACAGAGCCTTAATTCACCCCTCCACTTT. Translation gives CASTLGQSLNSPLHF.

The chain couples TRBV12-3 or TRBV12-4 to TRBJ1-5; D is undetermined. The V gene lost 6 bases and the J gene lost 4 bases, with 13 bases spanning the gap. The CDR3 extends over 14 amino acids. This chain's CDR3 is CASSDGSGNQPQHF. The CDR3 DNA follows: TGTGCCAGCAGCGACGGTAGTGGGAATCAGCCCCAGCATTTT.

This chain uses TRBV14 with TRBJ2-7; tentatively, D is TRBD1 or TRBD2 (6 bases each). From germline, CDR1 is SGHDN and CDR2 FVKESK. CDR3 length: 13 amino acids. Trimming removed 1 base from V and 7 bases from J, with 11 bases in between. The CDR3 loop reads CASSQGGRGEQYF. The CDR3, as DNA: TGTGCCAGCAGCCAAGGGGGGCGGGGAGAGCAGTACTTC. The full variable domain, in which reference TRBV14 and TRBJ2-7 provide the parts outside the CDR3, is EAGVTQFPSHSVIEKGQTVTLRCDPISGHDNLYWYRRVMGKEIKFLLHFVKESKQDESGMPNNRFLAERTGGTYSTLKVQPAELEDSGVYFCASSQGGRGEQYFGPGTRLTVT.

A remark on this clonotype: No DNA is shown, since the ends of the CDR3 on it are uncertain; the CDR3 is the one TCRdb lists. The chain uses TRBV12-3 or TRBV12-4 and TRBJ2-3; the table's D call of TRBD2 was not tested on the DNA. Termini included, the CDR3 measures 16 amino acids. The CDR3: CASSSSGGGATDTQYF.

The V and J genes are TRBV29-1 and TRBJ1-4; the D is unclear. The V end was cut by 2 bases, the J end by 6 bases, with 13 bases between. There are 14 residues in the CDR3. Germline V CDR1 and CDR2: SQVTM, ANQGSEA. The CDR3 nucleotides read TGCAGCGTTGAACCCTCCCCTGGGGATGAAAAACTGTTTTTT. This codes for CSVEPSPGDEKLFF.